The 24 T cell receptor beta chains below come from one sample, sequenced in a study of OX40 agonist ivuxolimab in advanced cancers. The table came from immunoSEQ multiplex PCR; TCRdb's copy has only in-frame clones and leaves some out. The sample yields tens of thousands of clones, 80% to 90% seen once. This specimen was CD4+ or CD8+ T cells sorted from blood, taken in a trial of the OX40 agonist ivuxolimab. These receptors were taken from an adult with an advanced solid tumor such as melanoma, head and neck, liver or kidney cancer.

V and J are TRBV28 and TRBJ1-2, with 8 bases lining up with TRBD1. The CDR3 loop spans 19 amino acids. From germline, CDR1 is MDHEN and CDR2 SYDVKM. Trimming took 4 bases from V and 4 from J; bases not matched to a gene: 20. CDR3 nucleotides: TGTGCCAGCAGTTCTCCTTCGCCCTCTTACAGGGGGGGCCTCTATGGCTACACCTTC. It codes for CASSSPSPSYRGGLYGYTF.

The chain carries TRBV28 and TRBJ1-2, with no clear D. CDR3 length: 13 residues. V was shortened by 3 bases and J by 10 bases, with 15 bases between the two germline ends. The germline V gene encodes CDR1 MDHEN and CDR2 SYDVKM. The CDR3 coding sequence is TGTGCCAGCAGTTTTAGTCAGGCTGGCGACTACACCTTC. Translating gives CASSFSQAGDYTF.

This sequence joins TRBV5-1 and TRBJ2-5; the D call may be TRBD1 or TRBD2 (5 bases each). Looked up from germline, CDR1 is SGHRS and CDR2 is YFSETQ. The V and J ends lost 7 bases and 4 bases respectively, with 11 bases between them. This CDR3 contains 12 residues. Here the CDR3 DNA reads TGCGCCAGCCAAGACGGGGCAGAGACCCAGTACTTC. This translates into CASQDGAETQYF. Variable domain in full (rest from reference TRBV5-1 and TRBJ2-5): KAGVTQTPRYLIKTRGQQVTLSCSPISGHRSVSWYQQTPGQGLQFLFEYFSETQRNKGNFPGRFSGRQFSNSRSEMNVSTLELGDSALYLCASQDGAETQYFGPGTRLLVL.

The gene calls are TRBV5-5 and TRBJ1-4, with D unclear. Trimming took off 1 base at V and 5 bases at J, with 9 bases between the two ends. Germline CDR1 and CDR2: SGHKS and YYEKEE (reference sequence). The CDR3 loop spans 14 amino acids. CDR3 nucleotide sequence: TGTGCCAGCAGCTTGCTTGGCGCAAATGAAAAACTGTTTTTT. Encoded protein: CASSLLGANEKLFF.

The chain combines TRBV15 with TRBJ2-1, with TRBD1 identical over 7 bases. The germline V gene encodes CDR1 LNHNV and CDR2 YYDKDF (reference sequence). V was clipped by 5 bases and J by 2 bases; unmatched bases: 12. The CDR3 has 17 residues. The chain's CDR3 is CATSRGVGGSTYNEQFF. The DNA of the CDR3 is TGTGCCACCAGCCGGGGTGTAGGGGGCTCTACCTACAATGAGCAGTTCTTC.

The chain's CDR3 is CASSLGGSDSEAFF. The CDR3 bases are TGCGCCAGCAGCTTGGGGGGTTCTGACTCTGAAGCTTTCTTT. The chain has TRBV5-1 and TRBJ1-1; D is unresolved. The CDR3 consists of 14 residues. CDR1 is SGHRS and CDR2 is YFSETQ in the germline V gene. V lost 0 bases to trimming and J lost 6 bases, with 12 bases between them.

The rearrangement joins TRBV6-5 to TRBJ2-3; D not resolved. Trimming removed 1 base from V and 1 base from J, with 3 bases in between. Per the germline V gene, CDR1 is MNHEY and CDR2 is SVGAGI. The CDR3 sequence is 13 residues long. The CDR3 sequence is CASSYLGTDTQYF. The CDR3 DNA reads as TGTGCCAGCAGTTACTTGGGCACAGATACGCAGTATTTT.

The V call is TRBV2, the J call TRBJ2-7; 10 positions match TRBD2. The CDR3 loop spans 16 amino acids. Germline V gives CDR1 SNHLY, CDR2 FYNNEI. V shed 6 bases and J 4 bases; nucleotides not matched to a gene: 12. The CDR3 spells CASRRFSGTSAYEQYF. The CDR3 DNA is TGTGCCAGCAGGAGGTTTTCCGGGACTAGCGCGTACGAGCAGTACTTC.

The chain combines TRBV28 with TRBJ2-5; 7 bases fit TRBD2. Germline V gene lookup returns CDR1 MDHEN and CDR2 SYDVKM. The CDR3 is made up of 15 amino acids. V gave up 3 bases and J gave up 5 bases; unmatched junction bases: 9. The CDR3 sequence: CASSFGLAVIETQYF. As DNA, the CDR3 is TGTGCCAGCAGTTTTGGTCTAGCGGTTATCGAGACCCAGTACTTC.

The chain employs TRBV6-6 and TRBJ2-1, with 7 bases aligning to TRBD2. Trimming at V came to 4 bases and at J to 13 bases, leaving 7 bases not matched to a gene. Germline V gives CDR1 MNHNY, CDR2 SVGAGI (reference sequence). The CDR3 length is 12 residues. The CDR3 reads CASSSGRDRQFF. The CDR3 bases are TGTGCCAGCAGTTCAGGGAGGGACCGACAGTTCTTC.

This rearrangement joins TRBV5-6 to TRBJ2-7; D perhaps matches TRBD2 (5 bases). Germline V gene data show CDR1 as SGHDT and CDR2 as YYEEEE. The CDR3 is 14 amino acids. The V gene lost 4 bases and the J gene lost 2 bases, with 13 bases spanning the gap. CDR3 sequence: CASSTFGVPYEQYF. CDR3 nucleotides: TGTGCCAGCAGCACCTTCGGGGTGCCCTACGAGCAGTACTTC.

This clone was detected once. This chain uses TRBV5-1 with TRBJ2-2, with 10 bases matching TRBD2. Trimming took 5 bases from V and 6 from J; bases not matched to a gene: 7. This CDR3 region has 15 residues. CDR1 is SGHRS and CDR2 is YFSETQ in the germline V gene. CDR3 residues: CASSIAGGRAGELFF. Written as DNA, the CDR3 is TGCGCCAGCAGTATAGCGGGAGGACGGGCCGGGGAGCTGTTTTTT.

This chain connects TRBV5-1 to TRBJ2-1, with D hard to call. This CDR3 contains 15 residues. CDR1 is SGHRS, CDR2 YFSETQ, per germline. The ends were cut back, 5 bases at V and 5 bases at J, with 17 bases in the middle. The CDR3 here is CASRWRPHSDNEQFF. In DNA, the CDR3 is TGCGCCAGCAGATGGCGACCTCACTCGGACAATGAGCAGTTCTTC.

This rearrangement joins TRBV6-1 to TRBJ2-6; D gene unclear. This CDR3 has 15 amino acids. The ends were cut back, 3 bases at V and 1 base at J, with 7 bases in the middle. Germline V gives CDR1 MNHNS, CDR2 SASEGT. CDR3 sequence: CASSDWSSGANVLTF. CDR3 in DNA: TGTGCCAGCAGTGATTGGTCTTCTGGGGCCAACGTCCTGACTTTC.

The gene calls are TRBV7-9 and TRBJ2-1; 8 bases match TRBD2. The CDR3 length is 16 residues. CDR1 is SEHNR and CDR2 is FQNEAQ in the germline V gene (reference sequence). J was trimmed by 12 bases and V by 2 bases; bases with no gene match: 15. CDR3: CASSLYGTSEGRRQFF. As DNA, the CDR3 is TGTGCCAGCAGCTTATACGGGACTAGTGAAGGAAGGCGGCAGTTCTTC.

The chain uses TRBV15 and TRBJ2-7; 11 bases align to TRBD1. Per the germline V gene, CDR1 is LNHNV and CDR2 is YYDKDF (reference sequence). Trimming cost V 5 bases and J 9 bases; bases outside gene matches: 12. This CDR3 region has 15 residues. CDR3 nucleotide sequence: TGTGCCACCAGCTTCGGGACAGGGGGGCCCTTAAGGCAGTACTTC. This translates into CATSFGTGGPLRQYF.

The rearrangement links TRBV5-1 to TRBJ2-7; no reliable D call. Germline CDR1 reads SGHRS; CDR2 reads YFSETQ. CDR3 size: 12 residues. V shed 1 base and J shed 6 bases, with 8 bases lying between them. This CDR3 is CASSLWASEQYF. The DNA of the CDR3 is TGCGCCAGCAGCTTGTGGGCATCCGAGCAGTACTTC.

The rearrangement joins TRBV5-1 to TRBJ2-5, with TRBD1 identical over 10 bases. Trimming at V came to 0 bases and at J to 4 bases, leaving 9 bases not matched to a gene. This CDR3 contains 17 residues. Per germline, CDR1 SGHRS and CDR2 YFSETQ. The CDR3 loop is CASSLEPPGQGRETQYF. CDR3 bases: TGCGCCAGCAGCTTGGAACCCCCGGGACAGGGGAGAGAGACCCAGTACTTC.

The rearrangement uses TRBV5-1 and TRBJ2-5, with 8 bases aligning to TRBD1. The junction had 4 bases not matched to a gene; V was cut back by 4 bases and J by 5 bases. The CDR3 covers 13 residues. CDR1 is SGHRS, CDR2 YFSETQ, per germline. CDR3 nucleotides: TGCGCCAGCAGCCTCGGACAGGGTGAGACCCAGTACTTC. Translated, it gives CASSLGQGETQYF. Filled out from reference TRBV5-1 and TRBJ2-5, the complete variable domain reads KAGVTQTPRYLIKTRGQQVTLSCSPISGHRSVSWYQQTPGQGLQFLFEYFSETQRNKGNFPGRFSGRQFSNSRSEMNVSTLELGDSALYLCASSLGQGETQYFGPGTRLLVL.

The chain has TRBV25-1 and TRBJ1-4; 8 positions agree with TRBD1. J was trimmed by 8 bases and V by 2 bases; bases with no gene match: 4. Germline V gene sequence: CDR1 MGHDK, CDR2 SYGVNS. The CDR3 totals 14 residues. The CDR3 here is CASSEGAGGEKLFF. Written as DNA, the CDR3 is TGTGCCAGCAGTGAAGGGGCAGGGGGCGAAAAACTGTTTTTT.

The chain couples TRBV7-9 to TRBJ2-1; D not certain. Germline V lookup: CDR1 SEHNR, CDR2 FQNEAQ (reference sequence). This CDR3 has 15 amino acids. Trimming left V 6 bases short and J 6 bases short, with 18 bases between. The CDR3 bases are TGTGCCAGCAGTCCCAAGTTACGGGTGAGCAATGAGCAGTTCTTC. Its translation: CASSPKLRVSNEQFF. Drawing the rest from reference TRBV7-9 and TRBJ2-1, the complete variable domain is DTGVSQNPRHKITKRGQNVTFRCDPISEHNRLYWYRQTLGQGPEFLTYFQNEAQLEKSRLLSDRFSAERPKGSFSTLEIQRTEQGDSAMYLCASSPKLRVSNEQFFGPGTRLTVL.

CDR3 coding DNA: TGTGCCAGCAGCCAAGAGACTAGCGGTTACACCGGGGAGCTGTTTTTT. Its protein product is CASSQETSGYTGELFF. The gene calls are TRBV4-2 and TRBJ2-2; 9 bases match TRBD2. Unmatched junction bases numbered 2, after V lost 0 bases and J lost 3 bases. The CDR3 has 16 amino acids. From germline, CDR1 is LGHNA and CDR2 YNFKEQ.

This clone came up a few times. J is TRBJ1-1 and V is TRBV9; D is undetermined. Germline assignment: CDR1 SGDLS and CDR2 YYNGEE. The CDR3 length is 13 residues. The V gene lost 0 bases and the J gene lost 4 bases, with 7 bases spanning the gap. The chain's CDR3 is CASSVARGTEAFF. CDR3 sequence (DNA): TGTGCCAGCAGCGTAGCCCGGGGCACTGAAGCTTTCTTT.

This chain joins TRBV6-6 and TRBJ2-1, with 12 nucleotides matching TRBD2. Germline V gives CDR1 MNHNY, CDR2 SVGAGI (reference sequence). The CDR3 runs 16 residues. J was trimmed by 8 bases and V by 2 bases; bases with no gene match: 7. The CDR3 region has the DNA TGTGCCAGCAGTTACGGTGCGTCTAGCGGGAGGGATGAGCAGTTCTTC. Translated, it gives CASSYGASSGRDEQFF.